One T cell receptor (beta chain) is described in this entry. Its antigen remains unidentified. Each donor was a Caucasian adult residing in Nashville, Tennessee. This CDR3 is built from 13 residues. V lost 2 bases, J lost 4 bases, and 9 bases lay in between. The germline gives CDR1 MDHEN, CDR2 SYDVKM. This sample is drawn from a study of shared clonotypes between healthy human individuals. Study outcomes and limitations: Among donors, the sharing of clonotypes was expected to be influenced by sequencing depth.

Profiled with immunoSEQ multiplex PCR; TCRdb holds only in-frame clones, not every one. In the table there are 150,000 to 200,000 clones, around 93% of which are singletons. Sequencing was carried out using naive CD4+ T cells sorted from blood. The subset here: CD45RA+ positively selected. The TCR sequence derives from a woman aged 25-40 years in good health. The rearrangement links TRBV28 to TRBJ2-7; D might be TRBD2 (6 bases). The CDR3 region is CASSLGGTYEQYF. CDR3 DNA: TGTGCCAGCAGTTTAGGCGGGACGTACGAGCAGTACTTC.